A selection of T cell receptor beta chains follows, all from one sample in a study of T cell responses to AZD1222 COVID-19 vaccine. The protocol was immunoSEQ multiplex PCR, while the TCRdb copy is restricted to in-frame clones and leaves out a portion. The data contain 85,000 to 95,000 clones, approximately 91% of them seen just once; the ten biggest clones take up 5% to 6.5%. The material sequenced was peripheral blood, taken 28 days after the second AZD1222 dose. These receptors were taken from an adult who received the AZD1222 COVID-19 vaccine. Each CDR3 is given with its conserved first and last residue. D genes are given only for firm matches. The size entry is marked missing in some rows and otherwise reads once, few, many or a size class.

-,TRBV5-6,-,TRBJ2-5,CASSFVPSRGKTQYF,TGTGCCAGCAGCTTCGTGCCCAGCCGGGGGAAGACCCAGTACTTC
-,TRBV12-3/TRBV12-4,-,TRBJ1-2,CASSWAWDGYTF,TGTGCCAGCAGTTGGGCTTGGGACGGCTACACCTTC
-,TRBV7-2,-,TRBJ1-6,CASSLVAFYVSSYNSPLHF,TGTGCCAGCAGCTTAGTGGCGTTTTACGTGAGCTCCTATAATTCACCCCTCCACTTT
-,TRBV27,TRBD1,TRBJ1-1,CASSPWGQGRTEAFF,TGTGCCAGCAGTCCCTGGGGACAGGGGAGAACTGAAGCTTTCTTT
once,TRBV5-4,-,TRBJ2-5,CASSFWGSETQYF,TGTGCCAGCAGCTTTTGGGGTTCGGAGACCCAGTACTTC
-,TRBV28,-,TRBJ2-5,CASSTYGGGGETQYF,TGTGCCAGCAGCACTTATGGAGGGGGGGGAGAGACCCAGTACTTC
-,TRBV7-9,TRBD1,TRBJ1-5,CASSLANRTGDNQPQHF,TGTGCCAGCAGCTTAGCGAATAGGACAGGGGATAATCAGCCCCAGCATTTT
-,TRBV5-6,TRBD2,TRBJ2-1,CASSLPGTSGDSYNEQFF,TGTGCCAGCAGCTTGCCGGGGACTAGCGGGGATTCCTACAATGAGCAGTTCTTC
-,TRBV11-3,-,TRBJ2-1,CASSLRADSYNEQFF,TGTGCCAGCAGCTTAAGGGCCGATTCCTACAATGAGCAGTTCTTC
-,TRBV18,-,TRBJ1-2,CASSSGGGGSRDYGYTF,TGTGCCAGCTCATCCGGGGGCGGAGGGTCCCGAGACTATGGCTACACCTTC
-,TRBV10-3,TRBD1,TRBJ1-2,CAISEGRTGRDYGYTF,TGTGCCATCAGTGAAGGGCGGACAGGGAGGGACTATGGCTACACCTTC
-,TRBV3-1/TRBV3-2,TRBD1,TRBJ1-1,CASTPMDRAVGTEAFF,TGTGCCAGCACCCCGATGGACAGGGCCGTAGGGACTGAAGCTTTCTTT
-,TRBV2,-,TRBJ2-1,CASSGQTSSYNEQFF,TGTGCCAGCAGTGGACAGACGAGCTCCTACAATGAGCAGTTCTTC
-,TRBV7-3,-,TRBJ2-3,CASSVKRGTQYF,TGTGCCAGCAGCGTAAAAAGGGGGACGCAGTATTTT
-,TRBV21-1,-,TRBJ2-1,CASSKVCGRDNEQFF,TGTGCCAGCAGCAAAGTATGTGGCAGGGACAATGAGCAGTTCTTC
-,TRBV19,TRBD2,TRBJ2-1,CASSIGGGGYNEQFF,TGTGCCAGTAGTATTGGCGGGGGTGGATACAATGAGCAGTTCTTC
-,TRBV10-2,TRBD2,TRBJ2-7,CASRWGGLAAGPSYEQYF,TGCGCCAGCAGATGGGGCGGACTAGCGGCAGGCCCTTCCTACGAGCAGTACTTC
few,TRBV6-4,-,TRBJ1-2,CASSHGTSGYGYTF,TGTGCCAGCAGTCATGGGACATCCGGCTATGGCTACACCTTC
-,TRBV5-4,-,TRBJ2-7,CASSLDPAPFSEQYF,TGTGCCAGCAGCTTGGATCCCGCGCCGTTCTCCGAGCAGTACTTC
-,TRBV7-2,-,TRBJ1-1,CASSYTRGTRNTEAFF,TGTGCCAGCAGCTATACGAGGGGGACACGGAACACTGAAGCTTTCTTT
-,TRBV7-3,TRBD1,TRBJ2-1,CASSARTGARNEQFF,TGTGCCAGCAGCGCCCGGACAGGGGCGAGGAATGAGCAGTTCTTC
-,TRBV5-1,-,TRBJ1-6,CASSLQQAWEPLHF,TGCGCCAGCAGCTTGCAACAGGCTTGGGAACCCCTCCACTTT
few,TRBV5-6,-,TRBJ1-3,CASSLRGVGNTIYF,TGTGCCAGCAGCTTAAGGGGTGTCGGAAACACCATATATTTT
-,TRBV29-1,-,TRBJ1-1,CSVDGIPGFPKIEAFF,TGCAGCGTTGACGGAATCCCGGGTTTTCCGAAGATTGAAGCTTTCTTT
-,TRBV4-1,-,TRBJ2-3,CASSTRPRELTDTQYF,TGCGCCAGCAGCACTCGACCAAGGGAGCTCACAGATACGCAGTATTTT
-,TRBV14,-,TRBJ2-7,CASSQGIGRGPSYEQYF,TGTGCCAGCAGCCAAGGGATTGGGCGGGGGCCCTCCTACGAGCAGTACTTC
-,TRBV7-9,TRBD2,TRBJ2-3,CASSSPERSGGVGTDTQYF,TGTGCCAGCAGCTCCCCGGAAAGGAGCGGGGGGGTCGGCACAGATACGCAGTATTTT
-,TRBV28,-,TRBJ1-1,CASNSWRQGGTLAEAFF,TGTGCCAGCAATTCCTGGAGGCAGGGAGGAACACTGGCTGAAGCTTTCTTT
-,TRBV9,-,TRBJ2-3,CASSAYLVPDTQYF,TGTGCCAGCAGCGCATACCTAGTCCCAGATACGCAGTATTTT
once,TRBV6-5,TRBD1,TRBJ1-1,CASSYSRDSRNTEAFF,TGTGCCAGCAGTTACTCGAGGGACAGCAGGAACACTGAAGCTTTCTTT
-,TRBV2,-,TRBJ1-6,CASGAAYNSPLHF,TGTGCCAGCGGGGCAGCGTATAATTCACCCCTCCACTTT